This TCR beta chain was documented in a study of blood T cell repertoires in COVID-19. Turning to the study itself: Sites in the United States, Italy and Spain provided acute and convalescent COVID-19 samples.

With 0 bases clipped from V and 4 bases from J, the junction kept 5 bases outside the gene matches. This CDR3 has 15 residues. The V gene's germline CDR1 is SGHTA and CDR2 FQGNSA. Repertoires were generated with immunoSEQ multiplex PCR, while TCRdb's copy carries only in-frame clones and drops some. Of 200,000 to 300,000 clones listed, 80% to 90% are singletons. This clonotype originated in a middle-aged man who had recovered from COVID-19. Source material: peripheral blood. The rearrangement links TRBV7-2 to TRBJ1-2; 7 nucleotides line up with TRBD1. The CDR3 DNA is TGTGCCAGCAGCTTAGCCGGGACAGACGTCTATGGCTACACCTTC. This codes for CASSLAGTDVYGYTF.